Listed below are T cell receptor beta chains from one sample, sequenced in a study of blood T cell repertoires in COVID-19. The repertoire was sequenced with immunoSEQ multiplex PCR; TCRdb's copy has only in-frame clones and lacks some. Here the sample spans around 140,000 clones, around 81% being singletons. The sample consisted of peripheral blood. The origin of the receptors is a human donor in a cohort sampled during active COVID-19. CDR3s include the opening cysteine and the closing phenylalanine or tryptophan. The D gene is left open where the match is weak. The listing skips clone size in some rows; elsewhere it reads once, few, many or a size class.

>15|NA|TRBV18|TRBJ1-1|NA
CASSPITGLNTEAFF
TGTGCCAGCTCACCCATAACAGGGTTGAACACTGAAGCTTTCTTT
>18|NA|TRBV7-3|TRBJ2-1|TRBD2
CASSSNPTTSGRTHEQFF
TGTGCCAGCAGCTCAAACCCCACGACTAGCGGGAGAACGCATGAGCAGTTCTTC
>14|NA|TRBV5-1|TRBJ2-7|TRBD1
CASSSDRASNEQYF
TGCGCCAGCAGCTCTGACAGGGCTTCGAACGAGCAGTACTTC
>15|NA|TRBV13|TRBJ2-7|TRBD2
CASSPSSGRFYEQYF
TGTGCCAGCAGCCCCTCTAGCGGGAGGTTCTACGAGCAGTACTTC
>12|NA|TRBV6-5|TRBJ1-5|NA
CASMASDQPQHF
TGTGCCAGCATGGCTTCTGATCAGCCCCAGCATTTT
>16|once|TRBV6-2/TRBV6-3|TRBJ2-1|TRBD1
CASSWRGTGEYNEQFF
TGTGCCAGCAGTTGGAGGGGGACAGGAGAGTACAATGAGCAGTTCTTC
>16|NA|TRBV23-1|TRBJ1-2|NA
CASSQSFHRVNYGYTF
TGCGCCAGCAGTCAATCGTTTCACAGAGTTAACTATGGCTACACCTTC
>15|few|TRBV18|TRBJ2-3|TRBD2
CASSPREGRTDTQYF
TGTGCCAGCTCACCGCGGGAGGGCCGGACAGATACGCAGTATTTT
>17|NA|TRBV28|TRBJ2-1|NA
CASSLFLLANSYNEQFF
TGTGCCAGCAGTTTATTCCTCTTAGCGAACTCCTACAATGAGCAGTTCTTC
>15|NA|TRBV4-3|TRBJ2-7|TRBD1
CASSQADRGSYEQYF
TGCGCCAGCAGCCAAGCGGACAGGGGTTCCTACGAGCAGTACTTC
>14|NA|TRBV5-4|TRBJ2-5|TRBD2
CASSEASGEETQYF
TGTGCCAGCAGCGAGGCTAGCGGAGAAGAGACCCAGTACTTC
>13|NA|TRBV3-1/TRBV3-2|TRBJ2-3|NA
CASSPQRSGTQYF
TGTGCCAGCAGCCCTCAGCGGTCGGGTACGCAGTATTTT
>15|NA|TRBV9|TRBJ1-3|NA
CASSPTVSSGNTIYF
TGTGCCAGCAGCCCGACAGTTAGCTCTGGAAACACCATATATTTT
>14|NA|TRBV28|TRBJ2-7|TRBD1
CASSLYRGVHEQYF
TGTGCCAGCAGTTTGTACAGGGGTGTCCACGAGCAGTACTTC
>18|NA|TRBV7-2|TRBJ2-1|TRBD2
CASSLVLLASGRAGEQFF
TGTGCCAGCAGCTTAGTGCTGTTGGCTAGCGGGAGGGCCGGTGAGCAGTTCTTC
>15|NA|TRBV30|TRBJ1-3|NA
CAWSVSQGLGNTIYF
TGTGCCTGGAGTGTAAGTCAGGGGCTCGGAAACACCATATATTTT
>17|NA|TRBV3-1/TRBV3-2|TRBJ2-7|TRBD2
CASSQTRLAGVLDEQYF
TGTGCCAGCAGCCAGACCCGACTAGCGGGAGTATTGGACGAGCAGTACTTC
>14|NA|TRBV7-9|TRBJ2-7|NA
CASSLNLALDEQYF
TGTGCCAGCAGCTTAAATCTAGCGCTTGACGAGCAGTACTTC
>13|NA|TRBV10-3|TRBJ1-1|NA
CAISAGLDAEAFF
TGTGCCATCAGCGCGGGGCTAGACGCTGAAGCTTTCTTT
>15|NA|TRBV28|TRBJ1-2|TRBD1
CASRGFGQGSYGYTF
TGTGCCAGCAGGGGGTTTGGACAGGGAAGCTATGGCTACACCTTC
>14|NA|TRBV7-2|TRBJ1-2|TRBD1
CASSLAQGAGGYTF
TGTGCCAGCAGCTTAGCGCAGGGGGCGGGCGGCTACACCTTC
>13|NA|TRBV5-1|TRBJ2-5|TRBD2
CASSNSGRETQYF
TGCGCCAGCAGCAATAGCGGGAGAGAGACCCAGTACTTC
>16|NA|TRBV6-4|TRBJ1-2|NA
CASSGDPDRPNYGYTF
TGTGCCAGCAGTGGAGACCCAGACAGACCTAACTATGGCTACACCTTC
>16|NA|TRBV24-1|TRBJ2-2|NA
CATSDELRTDTGELFF
TGTGCCACCAGTGATGAACTTCGGACAGACACCGGGGAGCTGTTTTTT
>17|NA|TRBV5-8|TRBJ2-1|NA
CASSLPPPRGMYNEQFF
TGTGCCAGCAGCTTACCCCCTCCGAGGGGGATGTACAATGAGCAGTTCTTC
>14|NA|TRBV7-9|TRBJ1-1|NA
CASSLVGVNTEAFF
TGTGCCAGCAGCTTAGTAGGGGTTAACACTGAAGCTTTCTTT
>15|NA|TRBV11-2|TRBJ1-2|NA
CASSPLRQGRYGYTF
TGTGCCAGCAGCCCGTTGCGGCAGGGTAGATATGGCTACACCTTC
>18|NA|TRBV15|TRBJ1-5|TRBD1
CATSRDSGTGVGNQPQHF
TGTGCCACCAGCAGAGATTCGGGGACAGGGGTAGGGAATCAGCCCCAGCATTTT
>15|NA|TRBV4-3|TRBJ2-7|NA
CASSQREASDYEQYF
TGCGCCAGCAGCCAAAGAGAGGCCAGCGATTACGAGCAGTACTTC
>15|NA|TRBV18|TRBJ1-5|NA
CASSNDRLSNQPQHF
TGTGCCAGCTCAAACGACAGGCTTAGCAATCAGCCCCAGCATTTT
>13|NA|TRBV4-3|TRBJ2-7|NA
CASSGAVSYEQYF
TGCGCCAGCAGCGGAGCGGTCTCCTACGAGCAGTACTTC
>16|NA|TRBV3-1/TRBV3-2|TRBJ2-3|TRBD2
CASSFLAGGPTDTQYF
TGTGCCAGCAGCTTTCTAGCGGGAGGGCCTACAGATACGCAGTATTTT
>12|NA|TRBV3-1/TRBV3-2|TRBJ2-5|NA
CASSQVQETQYF
TGTGCCAGCAGCCAGGTCCAGGAGACCCAGTACTTC
>13|few|TRBV18|TRBJ2-5|NA
CASSPVGEGTQYF
TGTGCCAGCTCACCAGTAGGGGAAGGGACCCAGTACTTC
>14|NA|TRBV4-2|TRBJ1-2|TRBD1
CASSQLTGVDGYTF
TGTGCCAGCAGCCAACTTACAGGGGTAGATGGCTACACCTTC
>16|NA|TRBV5-1|TRBJ2-7|NA
CASSLRTDISTYEQYF
TGCGCCAGCAGCTTGAGGACAGATATCTCGACCTACGAGCAGTACTTC
>15|NA|TRBV5-1|TRBJ1-1|NA
CASKQTGTTNTEAFF
TGCGCCAGCAAACAGACCGGGACAACGAACACTGAAGCTTTCTTT
>21|NA|TRBV7-6|TRBJ2-2|TRBD2
CASSLAPGWGLAGPNTGELFF
TGTGCCAGCAGCTTAGCTCCCGGCTGGGGACTAGCGGGACCAAACACCGGGGAGCTGTTTTTT
>15|NA|TRBV27|TRBJ1-5|NA
CASSLLAGVNQPQHF
TGTGCCAGCAGTTTACTAGCAGGGGTCAATCAGCCCCAGCATTTT
>14|NA|TRBV5-7|TRBJ2-7|NA
CASSPRPGSNEQYF
TGTGCCAGCAGCCCCCGCCCAGGAAGCAACGAGCAGTACTTC
>15|NA|TRBV13|TRBJ2-7|TRBD1
CASSLLGQGPYEQYF
TGTGCCAGCAGCTTATTGGGACAGGGCCCCTACGAGCAGTACTTC
>17|NA|TRBV27|TRBJ2-1|TRBD2
CASTIGAGGPSYNEQFF
TGTGCCAGCACCATCGGAGCGGGAGGGCCCTCCTACAATGAGCAGTTCTTC
>14|NA|TRBV19|TRBJ1-2|NA
CASSLTATDYGYTF
TGTGCCAGTAGTTTGACAGCGACCGACTATGGCTACACCTTC
>16|once|TRBV10-3|TRBJ1-3|TRBD1
CAISGQGAVTGNTIYF
TGTGCCATCAGTGGACAGGGGGCAGTGACTGGAAACACCATATATTTT
>17|NA|TRBV7-3|TRBJ2-1|TRBD2
CASSPSRSSGSYNEQFF
TGTGCCAGCAGCCCCAGCCGTTCTAGCGGATCCTACAATGAGCAGTTCTTC
>14|few|TRBV7-9|TRBJ1-5|NA
CASSFTRSNQPQHF
TGTGCCAGCAGCTTTACGCGGAGCAATCAGCCCCAGCATTTT
>12|NA|TRBV7-2|TRBJ1-1|NA
CASSPRFPGAFF
TGTGCCAGCAGCCCCAGGTTCCCCGGAGCTTTCTTT
>15|once|TRBV6-5|TRBJ1-4|TRBD1
CASSYLPGQGEKLFF
TGTGCCAGCAGTTATTTACCGGGACAGGGTGAAAAACTGTTTTTT
>13|many|TRBV18|TRBJ1-5|NA
CASSQGPNQPQHF
TGTGCCAGCTCACAGGGGCCCAATCAGCCCCAGCATTTT